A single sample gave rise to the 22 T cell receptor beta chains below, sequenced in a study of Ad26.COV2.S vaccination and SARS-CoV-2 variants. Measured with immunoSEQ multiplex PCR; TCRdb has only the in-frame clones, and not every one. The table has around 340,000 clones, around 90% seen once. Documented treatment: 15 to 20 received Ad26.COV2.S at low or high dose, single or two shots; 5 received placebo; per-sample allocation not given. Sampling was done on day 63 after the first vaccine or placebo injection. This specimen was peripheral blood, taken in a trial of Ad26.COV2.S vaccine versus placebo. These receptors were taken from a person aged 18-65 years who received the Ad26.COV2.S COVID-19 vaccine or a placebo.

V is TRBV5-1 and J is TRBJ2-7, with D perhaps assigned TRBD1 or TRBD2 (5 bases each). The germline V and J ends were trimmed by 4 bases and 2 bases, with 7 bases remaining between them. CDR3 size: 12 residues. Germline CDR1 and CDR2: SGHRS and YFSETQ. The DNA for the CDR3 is TGCGCCAGCAGCGGGACGGCCTACGAGCAGTACTTC. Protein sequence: CASSGTAYEQYF.

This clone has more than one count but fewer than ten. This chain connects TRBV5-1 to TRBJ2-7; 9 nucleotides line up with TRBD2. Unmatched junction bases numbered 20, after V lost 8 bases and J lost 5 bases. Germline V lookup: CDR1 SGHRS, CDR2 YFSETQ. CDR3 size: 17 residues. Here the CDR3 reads CAREPKTSGPWEDEQYF. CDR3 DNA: TGCGCCAGGGAACCTAAGACTAGCGGTCCTTGGGAGGACGAGCAGTACTTC.

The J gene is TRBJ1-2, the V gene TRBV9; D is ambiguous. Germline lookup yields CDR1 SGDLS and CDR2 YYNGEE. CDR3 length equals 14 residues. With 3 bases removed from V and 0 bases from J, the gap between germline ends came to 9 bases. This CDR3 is CASSDGQANYGYTF. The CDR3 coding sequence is TGTGCCAGCAGCGACGGGCAAGCTAACTATGGCTACACCTTC.

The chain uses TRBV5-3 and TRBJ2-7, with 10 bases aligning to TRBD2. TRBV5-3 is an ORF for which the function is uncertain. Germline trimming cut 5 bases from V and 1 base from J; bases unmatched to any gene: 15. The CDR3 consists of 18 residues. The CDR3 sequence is CARSYGTSANGLSYEQYF. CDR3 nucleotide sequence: TGTGCCAGAAGTTACGGGACTAGCGCGAACGGGCTTTCCTACGAGCAGTACTTC.

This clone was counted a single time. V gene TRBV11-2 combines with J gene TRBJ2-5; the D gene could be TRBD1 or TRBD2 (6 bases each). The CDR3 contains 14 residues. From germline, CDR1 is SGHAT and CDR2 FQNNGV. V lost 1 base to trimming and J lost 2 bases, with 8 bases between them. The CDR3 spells CASSLGGGQETQYF. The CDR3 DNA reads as TGTGCCAGCAGCTTAGGAGGGGGGCAAGAGACCCAGTACTTC.

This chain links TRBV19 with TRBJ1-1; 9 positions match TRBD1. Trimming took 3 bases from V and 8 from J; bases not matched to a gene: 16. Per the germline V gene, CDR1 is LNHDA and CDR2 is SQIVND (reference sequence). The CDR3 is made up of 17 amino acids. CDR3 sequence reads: CASSMILQGAKRGEAFF. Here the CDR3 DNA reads TGTGCCAGTAGTATGATACTACAGGGGGCCAAGCGTGGGGAAGCTTTCTTT. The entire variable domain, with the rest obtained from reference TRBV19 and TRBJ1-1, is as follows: DGGITQSPKYLFRKEGQNVTLSCEQNLNHDAMYWYRQDPGQGLRLIYYSQIVNDFQKGDIAEGYSVSREKKESFPLTVTSAQKNPTAFYLCASSMILQGAKRGEAFFGQGTRLTVV.

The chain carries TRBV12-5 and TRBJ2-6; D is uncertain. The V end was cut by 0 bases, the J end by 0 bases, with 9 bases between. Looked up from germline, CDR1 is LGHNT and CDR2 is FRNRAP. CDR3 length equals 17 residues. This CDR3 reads CASGLVTDNSGANVLTF. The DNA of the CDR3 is TGTGCTAGTGGTTTGGTTACGGATAACTCTGGGGCCAACGTCCTGACTTTC.

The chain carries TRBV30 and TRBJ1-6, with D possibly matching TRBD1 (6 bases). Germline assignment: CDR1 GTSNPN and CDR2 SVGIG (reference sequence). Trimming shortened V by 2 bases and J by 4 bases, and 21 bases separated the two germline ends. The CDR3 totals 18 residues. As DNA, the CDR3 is TGTGCCTGGAGTTCAGGCCGGGGGGCGTCCCGTTATAATTCACCCCTCCACTTT. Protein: CAWSSGRGASRYNSPLHF.

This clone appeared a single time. The CDR3 coding sequence is TGTGCCAGCTCACCACCGGCCAGGGGGGACACTGAAGCTTTCTTT. Protein: CASSPPARGDTEAFF. The gene calls are TRBV18 and TRBJ1-1; 7 bases line up with TRBD1. The V segment lost 0 bases and the J segment 3 bases; nucleotides outside the gene matches: 4. The CDR3 is made up of 15 amino acids. Germline CDR1 reads KGHSH; CDR2 reads LQKENI.

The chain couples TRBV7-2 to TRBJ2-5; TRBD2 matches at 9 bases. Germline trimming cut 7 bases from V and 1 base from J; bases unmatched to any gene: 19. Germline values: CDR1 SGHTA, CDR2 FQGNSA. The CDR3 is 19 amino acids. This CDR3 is CASNSPGLAPPGGQETQYF. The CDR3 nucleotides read TGTGCCAGCAACTCCCCGGGACTAGCTCCCCCAGGGGGCCAAGAGACCCAGTACTTC.

The CDR3 nucleotides read TGTGCCAGCAGCCCCGGATGGGGGGGCGAGTACGAGCAGTACTTC. Protein product: CASSPGWGGEYEQYF. J is TRBJ2-7 and V is TRBV5-8, with D possibly being TRBD2 (7 bases). Per germline, CDR1 SGHTS and CDR2 YDEGEE. Trimming took 4 bases from V and 4 from J, leaving 18 bases between them. This CDR3 is 15 amino acids long.

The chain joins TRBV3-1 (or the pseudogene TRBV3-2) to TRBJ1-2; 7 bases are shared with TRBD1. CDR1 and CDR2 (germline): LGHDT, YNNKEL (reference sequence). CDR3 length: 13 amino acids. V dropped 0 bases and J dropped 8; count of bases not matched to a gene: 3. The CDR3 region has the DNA TGTGCCAGCAGCCAAGACGCAGGGGGAGGCTACACCTTC. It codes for CASSQDAGGGYTF.

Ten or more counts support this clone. CDR3 amino acids: CASSKVGTTTSERFYEQYF. CDR3 coding DNA: TGTGCCAGCAGCAAAGTCGGGACAACGACTAGCGAGCGCTTTTACGAGCAGTACTTC. The chain recombines TRBV21-1 with TRBJ2-7; TRBD2 is taken as the D call from the table, unchecked against the DNA. TRBV21-1 is assigned pseudogene status. The CDR3 is made up of 19 amino acids.

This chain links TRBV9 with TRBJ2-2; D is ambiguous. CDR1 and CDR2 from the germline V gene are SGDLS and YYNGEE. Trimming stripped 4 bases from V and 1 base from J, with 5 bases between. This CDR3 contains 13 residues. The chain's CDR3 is CASSPLNTGELFF. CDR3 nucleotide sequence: TGTGCCAGCAGCCCCCTGAACACCGGGGAGCTGTTTTTT.

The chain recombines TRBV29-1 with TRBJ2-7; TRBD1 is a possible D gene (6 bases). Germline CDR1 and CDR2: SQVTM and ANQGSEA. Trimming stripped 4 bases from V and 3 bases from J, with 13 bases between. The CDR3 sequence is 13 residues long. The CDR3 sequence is CSVAPGQGYEQYF. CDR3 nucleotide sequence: TGCAGCGTTGCACCGGGACAAGGCTACGAGCAGTACTTC.

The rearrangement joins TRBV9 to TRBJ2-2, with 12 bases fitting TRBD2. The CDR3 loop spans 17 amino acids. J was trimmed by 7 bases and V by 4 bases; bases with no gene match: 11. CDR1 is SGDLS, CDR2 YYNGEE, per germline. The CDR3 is CASSLTSSGGAIGELFF. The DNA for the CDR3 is TGTGCCAGCAGCTTAACCTCTAGCGGGGGGGCCATCGGGGAGCTGTTTTTT.

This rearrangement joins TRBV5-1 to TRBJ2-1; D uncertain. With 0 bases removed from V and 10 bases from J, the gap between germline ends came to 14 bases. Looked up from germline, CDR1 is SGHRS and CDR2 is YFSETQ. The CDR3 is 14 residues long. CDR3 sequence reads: CASSLEPTTQEQFF. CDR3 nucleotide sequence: TGCGCCAGCAGCTTGGAACCTACGACGCAGGAGCAGTTCTTC.

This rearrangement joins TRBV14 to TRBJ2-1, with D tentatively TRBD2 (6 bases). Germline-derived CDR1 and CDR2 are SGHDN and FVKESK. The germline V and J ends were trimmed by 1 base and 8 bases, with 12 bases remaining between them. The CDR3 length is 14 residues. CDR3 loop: CASSQGDSIHEQFF. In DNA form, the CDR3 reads TGTGCCAGCAGCCAAGGGGACTCCATCCATGAGCAGTTCTTC.

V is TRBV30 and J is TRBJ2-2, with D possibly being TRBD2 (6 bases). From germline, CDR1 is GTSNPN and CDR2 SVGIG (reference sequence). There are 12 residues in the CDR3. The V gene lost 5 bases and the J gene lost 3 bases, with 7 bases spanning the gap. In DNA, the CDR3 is TGTGCCTGGGGGGGGTACACCGGGGAGCTGTTTTTT. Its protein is CAWGGYTGELFF.

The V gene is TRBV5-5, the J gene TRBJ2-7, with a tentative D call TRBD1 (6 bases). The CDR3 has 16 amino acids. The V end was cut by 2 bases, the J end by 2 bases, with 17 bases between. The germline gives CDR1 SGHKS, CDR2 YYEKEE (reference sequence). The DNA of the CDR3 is TGTGCCAGCAGCTTCATCCGGGACACTGCCCCCTACGAGCAGTACTTC. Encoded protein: CASSFIRDTAPYEQYF.

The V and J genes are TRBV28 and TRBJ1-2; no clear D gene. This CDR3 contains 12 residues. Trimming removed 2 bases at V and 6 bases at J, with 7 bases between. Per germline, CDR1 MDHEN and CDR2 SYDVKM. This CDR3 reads CASSLRTDGYTF. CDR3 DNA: TGTGCCAGCAGTTTACGGACGGATGGCTACACCTTC.

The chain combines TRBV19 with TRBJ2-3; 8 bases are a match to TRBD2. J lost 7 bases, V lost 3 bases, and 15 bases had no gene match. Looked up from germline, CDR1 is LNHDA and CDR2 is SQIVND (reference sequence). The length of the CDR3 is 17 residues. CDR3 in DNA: TGTGCCAGTAGTATGGGACGGGAGGGCCTTCTGTGGCATACGCAGTATTTT. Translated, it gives CASSMGREGLLWHTQYF.